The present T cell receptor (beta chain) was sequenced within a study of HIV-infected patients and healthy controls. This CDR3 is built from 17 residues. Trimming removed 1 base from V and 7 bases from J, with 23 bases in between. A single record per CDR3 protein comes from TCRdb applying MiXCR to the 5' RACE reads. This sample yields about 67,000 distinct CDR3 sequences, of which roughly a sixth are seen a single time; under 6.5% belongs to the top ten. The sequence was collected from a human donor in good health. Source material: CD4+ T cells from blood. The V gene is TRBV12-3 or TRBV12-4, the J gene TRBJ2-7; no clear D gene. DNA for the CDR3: TGTGCCAGCAGTTTAGGCCAGTTTGGACCCAAGTTAAGGGAGCAGTACTTC. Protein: CASSLGQFGPKLREQYF.